This entry lists 13 T cell receptor beta chains sequenced from one sample in a study of identical twins. MiXCR, run by TCRdb on the 5' RACE reads, gives a single entry per CDR3 protein. This repertoire shows 1.5 million to 2 million distinct CDR3 sequences, more than 30% found once; its top ten account for approximately 0.29%. Sequencing was carried out using cord blood. These receptors were obtained from a newborn girl in good health.

The gene calls are TRBV3-1 and TRBJ2-2, with D perhaps TRBD2 (5 bases). The germline V gene encodes CDR1 LGHDT and CDR2 YNNKEL (reference sequence). The CDR3 sequence is 13 residues long. V was pared by 6 bases and J by 6 bases, with 11 bases between. CDR3 DNA: TGTGCCAGCAGTCCACTAGTTCCCGGGGAGCTGTTTTTT. This codes for CASSPLVPGELFF.

V and J are TRBV28 and TRBJ1-2; D may be TRBD1 (6 bases). With 5 bases removed from V and 10 bases from J, the gap between germline ends came to 17 bases. This CDR3 is built from 13 residues. Germline CDR1 and CDR2: MDHEN and SYDVKM. Here the CDR3 reads CASSPRGARDYTF. The CDR3 coding sequence is TGTGCCAGCAGTCCCAGGGGCGCCCGGGACTACACCTTC.

Only a few counts were recorded for this clonotype. The chain has TRBV6-1 and TRBJ1-1; D gene uncertain. This CDR3 is 14 amino acids long. The V and J ends lost 3 bases and 7 bases respectively, with 15 bases between them. Germline values: CDR1 MNHNS, CDR2 SASEGT. The CDR3 spells CASSDASWSGEAFF. CDR3 bases: TGTGCCAGCAGTGATGCTAGTTGGAGTGGTGAAGCTTTCTTT.

As regards this clonotype: This may come from a read error, since a much larger clone is one base off. The V and J genes are TRBV5-1 and TRBJ2-7; TRBD2 matches 8 bases. The ends lost 0 bases at V and 7 bases at J; junction bases unmatched: 9. In germline, CDR1 is SGHRS, CDR2 YFSETQ. The CDR3 covers 15 residues. The CDR3 is CASSLVAGLYNEQYF. The CDR3 region has the DNA TGCGCCAGCAGCTTGGTAGCGGGATTGTACAATGAGCAGTACTTC. Full variable domain (missing parts from reference TRBV5-1 and TRBJ2-7): KAGVTQTPRYLIKTRGQQVTLSCSPISGHRSVSWYQQTPGQGLQFLFEYFSETQRNKGNFPGRFSGRQFSNSRSEMNVSTLELGDSALYLCASSLVAGLYNEQYFGPGTRLTVT.

J is TRBJ1-2 and V is TRBV18; D ambiguous. Trimming removed 3 bases at V and 4 bases at J, with 15 bases between. CDR3 length: 15 residues. Per the germline V gene, CDR1 is KGHSH and CDR2 is LQKENI. CDR3 in amino acids: CASSPYGRGSYGYTF. CDR3 nucleotides: TGTGCCAGCTCACCTTACGGACGGGGAAGCTATGGCTACACCTTC.

This clonotype was counted a single time. V gene TRBV2 combines with J gene TRBJ2-2; D unclear. Per the germline V gene, CDR1 is SNHLY and CDR2 is FYNNEI. The CDR3 is 13 residues long. Trimming stripped 1 base from V and 4 bases from J, with 4 bases between. The DNA of the CDR3 is TGTGCCAGCAGTGAAGTGGGCACCGGGGAGCTGTTTTTT. Its translation is CASSEVGTGELFF. Combining the CDR3 with reference TRBV2 and TRBJ2-2 gives the whole variable domain EPEVTQTPSHQVTQMGQEVILRCVPISNHLYFYWYRQILGQKVEFLVSFYNNEISEKSEIFDDQFSVERPDGSNFTLKIRSTKLEDSAMYFCASSEVGTGELFFGEGSRLTVL.

This clonotype was counted a few times. V usage is TRBV5-1 and J usage is TRBJ2-7; either TRBD1 or TRBD2 may supply D (5 bases each). This CDR3 comprises 14 residues. Trimming shortened V by 2 bases and J by 4 bases, and 13 bases separated the two germline ends. CDR1 SGHRS and CDR2 YFSETQ come from the germline V gene. The CDR3 DNA follows: TGCGCCAGCAGCTTCTCGGGGCGCGATTACGAGCAGTACTTC. Protein product: CASSFSGRDYEQYF.

This clonotype was observed a handful of times. This chain links TRBV14 with TRBJ1-2; 7 bases are a match to TRBD1. Per the germline V gene, CDR1 is SGHDN and CDR2 is FVKESK. The junction had 9 bases not matched to a gene; V was cut back by 0 bases and J by 8 bases. The CDR3 has 15 amino acids. The CDR3 spells CASSQDRGGGAGYTF. DNA of the CDR3: TGTGCCAGCAGCCAAGATCGAGGAGGGGGCGCGGGCTACACCTTC.

This chain joins TRBV6-1 and TRBJ2-1; no reliable D call. The CDR3 contains 12 residues. V lost 10 bases and J 10 bases, leaving 17 bases between the germline ends. CDR1 is MNHNS and CDR2 is SASEGT in the germline V gene. The CDR3 sequence is CATQRLGLEQFF. Written as DNA, the CDR3 is TGTGCCACCCAGAGATTGGGTCTGGAGCAGTTCTTC.

The V call is TRBV28, the J call TRBJ1-5, with D unresolved. This CDR3 has 14 amino acids. CDR1 is MDHEN and CDR2 is SYDVKM in the germline V gene. Trimming pared 6 bases from V and 3 bases from J, leaving 12 bases between. The CDR3 bases are TGTGCCAGCAGCCCGACGGTCTCCAATCAGCCCCAGCATTTT. Its protein product is CASSPTVSNQPQHF.

This clonotype turned up a few times. The V gene is TRBV12-3 or TRBV12-4, the J gene TRBJ2-5; D is unresolved. This CDR3 is built from 14 residues. V was clipped by 3 bases and J by 3 bases, with 11 bases between them. The CDR3 loop is CASSFGLTKETQYF. In DNA, the CDR3 is TGTGCCAGCAGTTTCGGCCTCACCAAAGAGACCCAGTACTTC.

The V and J genes are TRBV10-3 and TRBJ1-5, with D uncertain. CDR1 and CDR2 from the germline V gene are ENHRY and SYGVKD. This CDR3 is 14 amino acids long. Trimming pared 3 bases from V and 4 bases from J, leaving 10 bases between. The CDR3 nucleotides are TGTGCCATCAGTGAACATGGACTGAATCAGCCCCAGCATTTT. It codes for CAISEHGLNQPQHF.

The chain carries TRBV6-5 and TRBJ1-4, with a weak D call TRBD1 (5 bases). There are 14 residues in the CDR3. V lost 7 bases and J 3 bases, leaving 12 bases between the germline ends. CDR1 and CDR2 (germline): MNHEY, SVGAGI. The DNA of the CDR3 is TGTGCCAGCACCCCAGGGCTGTCTAATGAAAAACTGTTTTTT. As protein: CASTPGLSNEKLFF.